Presented here are 2 T cell receptor beta chains from one specimen sequenced in a study of glioma-infiltrating T cells. TCR alpha and beta CDR3 regions were amplified from RNA using iRepertoire nested multiplex PCR. TCRdb analysed the multiplex PCR reads with MiXCR anew, one entry per CDR3 protein. The table records 1,800 or so distinct CDR3 sequences, less than 35% of them present only once. Sequences were obtained from glioma tissue, nonneoplastic brain tissue, or PBMCs (not recorded which). These receptor sequences come from a human donor with low-grade glioma or glioblastoma, undergoing nonglioma brain surgery, or in good health (not recorded which).

With respect to this clonotype: A clone one base away is much larger, so this may be a read error. The chain is built from TRBV4-1 and TRBJ1-1; 10 positions agree with TRBD1. Germline CDR1 reads MGHRA; CDR2 reads YSYEKL. The CDR3 has 18 residues. The CDR3 sequence: CASSQDSLGQGQNTEALF. The CDR3 region has the DNA TGCGCCAGCAGCCAAGATTCCCTGGGACAGGGGCAGAACACTGAAGCTTTATTT.

This clonotype appeared a few times. A much larger clone is a single base away; this may be a read error. The CDR3 does not end in the conserved phenylalanine or tryptophan, so this is likely a read error. The gene calls are TRBV2 and TRBJ1-1; 11 bases align to TRBD1. J lost 1 base, V lost 4 bases, and 5 bases had no gene match. The CDR3 covers 16 residues. Germline V gene lookup returns CDR1 SNHLY and CDR2 FYNNEI. The CDR3 spells CASSAGQGAENTEAFL. The CDR3 bases are TGTGCCAGCAGTGCCGGACAGGGGGCGGAGAACACTGAAGCTTTCCTT.